This entry lists 26 T cell receptor beta chains sequenced from one sample in a study of metastatic and nonmetastatic thyroid tumors. Until they underwent thyroid surgery, no patient had received any treatment. MiXCR reprocessed the PCR reads for TCRdb. The sample includes 20,000 to 30,000 clones, around a fifth of them seen just once. Sequencing was performed on blood. The receptors come from a male donor with papillary thyroid cancer or a benign thyroid nodule (not recorded which). Some clones in this sample may be carry-over from other donors' samples.

The chain has TRBV5-1 and TRBJ2-2; the D gene is possibly TRBD1 (6 bases). Germline V lookup: CDR1 SGHRS, CDR2 YFSETQ. The CDR3 length is 13 residues. Trimming left V 5 bases short and J 4 bases short, with 9 bases between. CDR3 sequence: CASRQGITGELFF. In DNA form, the CDR3 reads TGCGCCAGCAGACAGGGTATCACCGGGGAGCTGTTTTTT.

CDR3 DNA sequence: TGTGCCAGCAGTTGGGACAGTAGGAAGGCGCACACTGAAGCTTTCTTT. Translated: CASSWDSRKAHTEAFF. J is TRBJ1-1 and V is TRBV6-5; 7 nucleotides match TRBD1. Germline-derived CDR1 and CDR2 are MNHEY and SVGAGI. The CDR3 totals 16 residues. V lost 4 bases and J lost 3; bases outside the gene matches: 11.

In its sample, this clone was seen a few times. The chain combines TRBV6-2 or TRBV6-3 with TRBJ2-7, with a tentative D call TRBD2 (6 bases). This CDR3 comprises 16 residues. Germline loops: CDR1 MNHEY, CDR2 SVGEGT. Between the trimmed V and J ends, which lost 2 bases and 5 bases, there was a span of 19 bases. CDR3 region: CASSYEAVIGRHEQYF. The DNA for the CDR3 is TGTGCCAGCAGTTACGAGGCGGTTATCGGGAGACACGAGCAGTACTTC.

This clone qualifies as medium-sized. The chain has TRBV6-1 and TRBJ1-2; no firm D call. V lost 0 bases, J lost 8 bases, and 19 bases lay in between. The CDR3 has 16 residues. Germline CDR1 and CDR2: MNHNS and SASEGT. This CDR3 reads CASSEAPPGNGGGYTF. Written as DNA, the CDR3 is TGTGCCAGCAGTGAAGCGCCGCCCGGGAACGGAGGGGGCTACACCTTC.

There are many counts of this clone. The CDR3 sequence: CATSDIDRSSYNSPLHF. The CDR3 DNA follows: TGTGCCACCAGTGATATAGACAGGAGCTCCTATAATTCACCCCTCCACTTT. The chain is built from TRBV24-1 and TRBJ1-6, with D maybe TRBD1 (6 bases). Germline V lookup: CDR1 KGHDR, CDR2 SFDVKD. The CDR3 sequence is 17 residues long. The V end was cut by 3 bases, the J end by 0 bases, with 11 bases between.

This clone was recorded many times. The chain carries TRBV10-3 and TRBJ2-7; the D is unclear. The CDR3 runs 14 residues. The ends were cut back, 4 bases at V and 0 bases at J, with 10 bases in the middle. Germline CDR1 is ENHRY and CDR2 is SYGVKD. CDR3 sequence reads: CAISGKAASYEQYF. The CDR3 region has the DNA TGTGCCATCAGTGGCAAGGCGGCCTCCTACGAGCAGTACTTC.

In its sample, this clone is medium-sized. The V call is TRBV20-1, the J call TRBJ2-3, with D possibly matching TRBD1 (5 bases). From germline, CDR1 is DFQATT and CDR2 SNEGSKA (reference sequence). There are 16 residues in the CDR3. Between the trimmed V and J ends, which lost 2 bases and 0 bases, there was a span of 15 bases. The chain's CDR3 is CSARPQGHISTDTQYF. CDR3 coding DNA: TGCAGTGCTAGACCCCAAGGACATATCAGCACAGATACGCAGTATTTT.

The gene calls are TRBV5-1 and TRBJ2-1; 8 nucleotides agree with TRBD2. Germline CDR1 is SGHRS and CDR2 is YFSETQ. J gave up 3 bases and V 1 base, and 9 bases lay outside the gene matches. The CDR3 sequence is 17 residues long. CDR3 in DNA: TGCGCCAGCAGCTTGTCCCGAGCGGGAGTTAGCTACAATGAGCAGTTCTTC. Translating gives CASSLSRAGVSYNEQFF.

This clone was observed many times. The chain uses TRBV28 and TRBJ1-2; the D is unclear. Germline V gene data show CDR1 as MDHEN and CDR2 as SYDVKM. The CDR3 is 12 amino acids. V was shortened by 6 bases and J by 3 bases, with 8 bases between the two germline ends. CDR3 residues: CASSLRDYGYTF. CDR3 bases: TGTGCCAGCAGCTTACGAGACTATGGCTACACCTTC.

In its sample, this clone was seen many times. This chain joins TRBV27 and TRBJ1-1, with D tentatively TRBD1 (5 bases). V lost 5 bases, J lost 6 bases, and 16 bases lay in between. The CDR3 runs to 14 residues. Germline assignment: CDR1 MNHEY and CDR2 SMNVEV (reference sequence). CDR3 protein: CASSPRQKGAEAFF. The CDR3 bases are TGTGCCAGCAGTCCGCGACAGAAAGGGGCTGAAGCTTTCTTT.

The sample holds many counts of this clone. The chain is built from TRBV5-1 and TRBJ1-6; no firm D call. This CDR3 comprises 15 residues. The V end was cut by 0 bases, the J end by 7 bases, with 11 bases between. CDR1 and CDR2 from the germline V gene are SGHRS and YFSETQ. The CDR3 region has the DNA TGCGCCAGCAGCTTGGCCAGCACAGCGAATTCACCCCTCCACTTT. This translates into CASSLASTANSPLHF.

By its share, this clone is medium-sized. This same CDR3 is encoded by further DNA sequences in the sample. The chain links TRBV6-1 to TRBJ1-2; 8 nucleotides match TRBD1. Trimming cost V 4 bases and J 8 bases; bases outside gene matches: 9. Germline V gene lookup returns CDR1 MNHNS and CDR2 SASEGT. There are 14 residues in the CDR3. The CDR3 DNA reads as TGTGCCAGCAGTGGCTACAGGGGGGAAGGAGGCTACACCTTC. Protein: CASSGYRGEGGYTF.

The rearrangement joins TRBV12-3 or TRBV12-4 to TRBJ2-1; 7 nucleotides align to TRBD2. The V gene end was trimmed by 1 base and the J gene end by 8 bases; junction bases not matched to a gene: 2. CDR3 size: 13 residues. The CDR3 protein is CASSLGGGDEQFF. In DNA form, the CDR3 reads TGTGCCAGCAGTTTAGGGGGGGGTGATGAGCAGTTCTTC.

This clone was seen ten or more times. The chain couples TRBV28 to TRBJ2-3, with TRBD2 matching 7 bases. Germline V CDR1 and CDR2: MDHEN, SYDVKM. Trimming took 8 bases from V and 4 from J; bases not matched to a gene: 15. The CDR3 covers 16 residues. The DNA for the CDR3 is TGTGCCAGCTCGGGCGGGGGAGCCTCTAGCGCAGATACGCAGTATTTT. It yields the protein CASSGGGASSADTQYF.

V usage is TRBV6-1 and J usage is TRBJ1-1; D gene ambiguous. The ends were cut back, 5 bases at V and 1 base at J, with 11 bases in the middle. The CDR3 length is 14 residues. CDR1 is MNHNS, CDR2 SASEGT, per germline. CDR3 residues: CASSLAGGNTEAFF. CDR3 nucleotide sequence: TGTGCCAGCAGTTTGGCCGGCGGGAACACTGAAGCTTTCTTT.

By its share, this clone is medium-sized (0.01 to 0.1%). The chain joins TRBV12-3 or TRBV12-4 to TRBJ2-1; 7 bases line up with TRBD2. Trimming removed 3 bases from V and 11 bases from J; junction bases left unmatched: 10. The CDR3 runs to 14 residues. The CDR3 sequence: CASSLVGGEYQQFF. CDR3 DNA: TGTGCCAGCAGTTTGGTGGGGGGGGAATACCAGCAGTTCTTC.

This clone was seen ten or more times. The chain links TRBV18 to TRBJ2-5; 7 bases fit TRBD1. Germline V gene lookup returns CDR1 KGHSH and CDR2 LQKENI. This CDR3 is built from 13 residues. V was clipped by 5 bases and J by 3 bases; unmatched bases: 3. CDR3 bases: TGTGCCAGCTCATCAGGGGGAAAAGAGACCCAGTACTTC. Its translation is CASSSGGKETQYF.

The table lists this clone with many counts. The V and J genes are TRBV14 and TRBJ1-4; the D is unclear. This CDR3 is 15 amino acids long. Trimming stripped 1 base from V and 3 bases from J, with 9 bases between. Germline CDR1 is SGHDN and CDR2 is FVKESK. CDR3 sequence reads: CASSQGGLANEKLFF. CDR3 bases: TGTGCCAGCAGCCAAGGAGGGTTGGCTAATGAAAAACTGTTTTTT. The full variable domain, in which reference TRBV14 and TRBJ1-4 provide the parts outside the CDR3, is EAGVTQFPSHSVIEKGQTVTLRCDPISGHDNLYWYRRVMGKEIKFLLHFVKESKQDESGMPNNRFLAERTGGTYSTLKVQPAELEDSGVYFCASSQGGLANEKLFFGSGTQLSVL.

This clone was counted many times. The rearrangement links TRBV12-3 or TRBV12-4 to TRBJ2-3; 7 bases are a match to TRBD2. CDR3 length: 12 residues. The J segment lost 7 bases and the V segment lost 5 bases, leaving 3 bases of the junction unmatched. The CDR3 DNA follows: TGTGCCAGCAGTCCGCGGGAGAATACGCAGTATTTT. Its protein product is CASSPRENTQYF.

The V and J genes are TRBV4-2 and TRBJ2-2; 11 positions agree with TRBD2. J gave up 1 base and V 3 bases, and 4 bases lay outside the gene matches. The CDR3 has 17 amino acids. Germline V gives CDR1 LGHNA, CDR2 YNFKEQ. The CDR3 here is CASSHVTSGGNTGELFF. The DNA for the CDR3 is TGTGCCAGCAGCCATGTCACTAGCGGGGGGAACACCGGGGAGCTGTTTTTT.

Note on this clone: A junction end diverges from the germline sequence, so it may reflect a read error. The same CDR3 arises from other DNA sequences in this sample as well. The chain combines TRBV5-1 with TRBJ2-7; 7 bases are shared with TRBD1. In germline, CDR1 is SGHRS, CDR2 YFSETQ. The CDR3 has 13 residues. The CDR3 sequence: CASRVDRNYEQYF. Here the CDR3 DNA reads TGCGCGAGCAGGGTGGACAGGAACTACGAGCAGTACTTT.

In its sample, this clone is medium-sized. This rearrangement joins TRBV6-1 to TRBJ2-2, with 7 bases identical to TRBD2. V was clipped by 1 base and J by 6 bases; unmatched bases: 5. This CDR3 contains 15 residues. Germline CDR1 and CDR2: MNHNS and SASEGT. The CDR3 sequence is CASSEEAGESGELFF. CDR3 in DNA: TGTGCCAGCAGTGAAGAGGCGGGAGAATCCGGGGAGCTGTTTTTT.

This clone was counted at least ten times. The chain couples TRBV5-6 to TRBJ1-2; no reliable D call. The CDR3 contains 14 residues. Trimming removed 2 bases from V and 8 bases from J, with 16 bases in between. From germline, CDR1 is SGHDT and CDR2 YYEEEE. The CDR3, as DNA: TGTGCCAGCAGCTTAGGGAGGTCCCCGACGGGCTACACCTTC. Its protein product is CASSLGRSPTGYTF.

The chain recombines TRBV10-2 with TRBJ1-2; D not resolved. Per germline, CDR1 WSHSY and CDR2 SAAADI. Trimming took 5 bases from V and 1 from J, leaving 8 bases between them. The CDR3 has 13 amino acids. The chain's CDR3 is CASSPGFNYGYTF. The DNA for the CDR3 is TGCGCCAGCAGTCCCGGGTTTAACTATGGCTACACCTTC.

In this sample, this clone turned up many times. CDR3 sequence reads: CASSFVKGGHNEQFF. CDR3 DNA: TGTGCCAGCAGTTTCGTTAAGGGTGGGCACAATGAGCAGTTCTTC. The rearrangement uses TRBV6-1 and TRBJ2-1; D is uncertain. The CDR3 is made up of 15 amino acids. The ends were cut back, 5 bases at V and 5 bases at J, with 16 bases in the middle. The germline CDR1 and CDR2 sequences are MNHNS and SASEGT.

The sample holds a few counts of this clone. A much more abundant neighbour one base away suggests this may be a read error. The J gene is TRBJ2-6, the V gene TRBV6-5; TRBD1 is a possible D gene (6 bases). Looked up from germline, CDR1 is MNHEY and CDR2 is SVGAGI. The length of the CDR3 is 18 residues. The CDR3 sequence: CAARSGRGPRSGTNVLTF. The CDR3 DNA follows: TGTGCCGCCCGGTCTGGCAGGGGCCCCCGCTCTGGGACCAACGTCCTGACTTTC.